This paragraph covers one T cell receptor (beta chain) sequence. Its antigen is still unknown. The time point: newly diagnosed GD, antithyroid drugs for less than 3 months. PBMCs were the source of the RNA used for TCR sequencing. Arm-PCR of CDR3 regions with iRepertoire HTBI primers generated TCR beta libraries. TCRdb analysed the multiplex PCR reads with MiXCR anew, one entry per CDR3 protein. The data contain around 320,000 distinct CDR3 sequences, approximately 15% of them singletons. This sample is drawn from a study of regulatory T cells in long-lasting Graves disease. General study points: Peripheral blood, not thyroid tissue, was the sole material studied.

These data also featured in a second study, about T cells in Graves' hyperthyroidism and ophthalmopathy.

The sample consisted of peripheral blood mononuclear cells (PBMCs), taken at new diagnosis, from a patient treated with antithyroid drugs. This TCR came from a man aged 35 to 55 with Graves disease.

As DNA, the CDR3 is TGTGCCTGGAACCCGGGAAACTATGGCTACACCTTC. The encoded protein is CAWNPGNYGYTF. This sequence joins TRBV30 and TRBJ1-2; D unclear. Germline assignment: CDR1 GTSNPN and CDR2 SVGIG (reference sequence). The CDR3 contains 12 residues. V was shortened by 4 bases and J by 2 bases, with 8 bases between the two germline ends.